This T cell receptor (beta chain) derives from a study of T cell clonality in common variable immunodeficiency. Study findings and constraints: Common variable immunodeficiency TCR beta sequences reportedly had fewer deletions and N-nucleotide insertions.

For at least one year, all CVID subjects received replacement immunoglobulin. Clones were sequenced by immunoSEQ multiplex PCR, and TCRdb holds only the in-frame ones, with some missing. This set yields fewer than 7,000 clones and no singletons; the top ten hold around 14%. CDR3 length: 13 residues. The germline V gene encodes CDR1 SGHTA and CDR2 FQGNSA. V shed 6 bases and J shed 4 bases, with 12 bases lying between them. This clone was picked up a small number of times. Its antigen is not known. Read coverage stops 3 residues before the CDR3 terminus; the germline J gene supplies the remainder. The TCR comes from a human donor with common variable immunodeficiency. This rearrangement joins TRBV7-2 to TRBJ2-5; maybe TRBD1 (5 bases). Source material: peripheral blood mononuclear cells. CDR3 sequence: CASRNTGRETQYF. The covered CDR3 bases are TGTGCCAGCAGAAATACAGGACGAGAGACC.